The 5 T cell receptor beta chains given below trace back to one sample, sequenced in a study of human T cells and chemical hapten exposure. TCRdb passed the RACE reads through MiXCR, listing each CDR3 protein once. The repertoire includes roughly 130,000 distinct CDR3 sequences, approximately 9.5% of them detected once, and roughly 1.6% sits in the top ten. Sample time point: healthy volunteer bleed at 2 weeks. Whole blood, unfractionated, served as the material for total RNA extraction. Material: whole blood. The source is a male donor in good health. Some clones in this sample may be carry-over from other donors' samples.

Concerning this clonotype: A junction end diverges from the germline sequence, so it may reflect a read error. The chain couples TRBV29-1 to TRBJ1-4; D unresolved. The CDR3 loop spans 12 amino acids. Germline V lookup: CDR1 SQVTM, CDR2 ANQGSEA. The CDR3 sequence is CGVEERAEKLFF. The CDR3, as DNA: TGCGGCGTTGAGGAAAGGGCTGAAAAACTGTTTTTT.

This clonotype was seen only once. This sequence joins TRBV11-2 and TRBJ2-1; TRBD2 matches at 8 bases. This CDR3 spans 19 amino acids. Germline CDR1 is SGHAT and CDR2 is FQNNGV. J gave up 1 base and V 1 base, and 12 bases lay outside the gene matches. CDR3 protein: CASSLARGSGGFSYNEQFF. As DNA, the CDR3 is TGTGCCAGCAGCTTAGCCCGGGGGAGCGGGGGCTTTTCCTACAATGAGCAGTTCTTC. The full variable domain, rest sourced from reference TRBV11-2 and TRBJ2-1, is EAGVAQSPRYKIIEKRQSVAFWCNPISGHATLYWYQQILGQGPKLLIQFQNNGVVDDSQLPKDRFSAERLKGVDSTLKIQPAKLEDSAVYLCASSLARGSGGFSYNEQFFGPGTRLTVL.

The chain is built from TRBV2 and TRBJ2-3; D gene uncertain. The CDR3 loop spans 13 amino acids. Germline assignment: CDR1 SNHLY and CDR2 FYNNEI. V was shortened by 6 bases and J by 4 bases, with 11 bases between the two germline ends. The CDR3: CASSGRAADTQYF. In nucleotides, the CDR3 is TGTGCCAGCAGCGGTAGGGCGGCAGATACGCAGTATTTT.

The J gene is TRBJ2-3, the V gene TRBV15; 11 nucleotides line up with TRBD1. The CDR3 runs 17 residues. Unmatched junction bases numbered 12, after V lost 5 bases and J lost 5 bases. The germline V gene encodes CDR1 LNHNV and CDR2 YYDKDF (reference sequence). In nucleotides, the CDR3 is TGTGCCACCAGCGGAGGAGGGGGACAGGGGGATGGAGATACGCAGTATTTT. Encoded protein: CATSGGGGQGDGDTQYF.

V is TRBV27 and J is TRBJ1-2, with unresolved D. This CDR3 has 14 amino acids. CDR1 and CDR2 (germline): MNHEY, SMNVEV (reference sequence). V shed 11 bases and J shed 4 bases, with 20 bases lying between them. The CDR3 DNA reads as TGTGCCGCCGGGCCCCAGCGGTCTACCTATGGCTACACCTTC. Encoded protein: CAAGPQRSTYGYTF.